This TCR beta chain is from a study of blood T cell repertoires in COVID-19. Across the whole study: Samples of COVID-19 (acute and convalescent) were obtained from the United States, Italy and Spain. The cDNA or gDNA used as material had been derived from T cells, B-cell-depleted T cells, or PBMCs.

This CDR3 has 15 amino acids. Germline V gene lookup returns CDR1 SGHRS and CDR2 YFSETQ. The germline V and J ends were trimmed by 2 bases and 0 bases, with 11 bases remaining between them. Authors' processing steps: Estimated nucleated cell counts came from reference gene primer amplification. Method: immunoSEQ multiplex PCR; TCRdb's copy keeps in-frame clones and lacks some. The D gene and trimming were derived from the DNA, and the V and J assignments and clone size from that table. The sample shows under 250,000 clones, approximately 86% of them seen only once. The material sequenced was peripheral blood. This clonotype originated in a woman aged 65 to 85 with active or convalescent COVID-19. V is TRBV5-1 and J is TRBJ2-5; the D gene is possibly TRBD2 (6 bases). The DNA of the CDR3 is TGCGCCAGCAGCTTACGGGGGAGCTACCAAGAGACCCAGTACTTC. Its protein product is CASSLRGSYQETQYF.